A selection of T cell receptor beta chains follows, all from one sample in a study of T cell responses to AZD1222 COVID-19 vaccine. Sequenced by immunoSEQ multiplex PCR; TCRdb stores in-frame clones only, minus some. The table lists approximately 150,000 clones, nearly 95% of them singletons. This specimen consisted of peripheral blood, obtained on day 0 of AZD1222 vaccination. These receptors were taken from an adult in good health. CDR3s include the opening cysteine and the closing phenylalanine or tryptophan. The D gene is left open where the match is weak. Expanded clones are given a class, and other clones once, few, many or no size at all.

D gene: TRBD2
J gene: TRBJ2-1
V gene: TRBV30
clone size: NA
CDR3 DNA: TGTGCCTGGTCCCCGGGACTAGCGGGAGAGGAGCAGTTCTTC
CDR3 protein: CAWSPGLAGEEQFF

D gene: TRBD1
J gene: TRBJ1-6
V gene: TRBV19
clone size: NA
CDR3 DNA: TGTGCCAGCCGACAGGGAAATTCACCCCTCCACTTT
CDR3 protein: CASRQGNSPLHF

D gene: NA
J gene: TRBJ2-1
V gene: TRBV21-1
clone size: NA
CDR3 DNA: TGTGCCAGCAGCAAAGACACTCTTAGGCTAGCGGGTTTCAATGAGCAGTTCTTC
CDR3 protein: CASSKDTLRLAGFNEQFF

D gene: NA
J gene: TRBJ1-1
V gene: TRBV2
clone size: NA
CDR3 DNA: TGTGCCAGCAGTGTTAGTTTTGGGACTGAAGCTTTCTTT
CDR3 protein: CASSVSFGTEAFF

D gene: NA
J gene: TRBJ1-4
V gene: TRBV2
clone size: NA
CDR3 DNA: TGTGCCAGCAGTGAGGGTTATGAAAAACTGTTTTTT
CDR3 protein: CASSEGYEKLFF

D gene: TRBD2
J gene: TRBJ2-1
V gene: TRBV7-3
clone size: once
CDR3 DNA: TGTGCCAGCAGCTCCATGCGGACTAGCGGCTACAATGAGCAGTTCTTC
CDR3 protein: CASSSMRTSGYNEQFF

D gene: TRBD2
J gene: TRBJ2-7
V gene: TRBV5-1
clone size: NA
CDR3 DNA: TGCGCCAGCAGCTTGGGTAGCGGGAGTGGCGAGCAGTACTTC
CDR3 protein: CASSLGSGSGEQYF

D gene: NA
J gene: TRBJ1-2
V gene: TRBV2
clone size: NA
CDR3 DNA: TGTGCCAGCAGGAAGAGACAGTACCTTAACTATGGCTACACCTTC
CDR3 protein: CASRKRQYLNYGYTF

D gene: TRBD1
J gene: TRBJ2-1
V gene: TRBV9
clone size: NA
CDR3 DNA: TGTGCCAGCAGCGTAGGGGACAGGGGGCTCGATGAGCAGTTCTTC
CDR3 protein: CASSVGDRGLDEQFF

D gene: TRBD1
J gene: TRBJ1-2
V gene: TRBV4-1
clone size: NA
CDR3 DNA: TGCGCCAGCAGCCAAGATCGGTGGGGACAGCCTAACTATGGCTACACCTTC
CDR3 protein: CASSQDRWGQPNYGYTF

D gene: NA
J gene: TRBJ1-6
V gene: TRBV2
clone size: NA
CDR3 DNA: TGTGCCAGCAGTGAAGAGTTGACGCTACTCCACTTT
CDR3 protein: CASSEELTLLHF

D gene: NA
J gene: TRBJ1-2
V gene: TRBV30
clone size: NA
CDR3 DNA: TGTGCCCGCACACTTTGGACGGAGGGATTCTATGGCTACACCTTC
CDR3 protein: CARTLWTEGFYGYTF

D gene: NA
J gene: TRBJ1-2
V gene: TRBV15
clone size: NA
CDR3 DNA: TGTGCCACCAGCAGAGATAAGGGGAACTATGGCTACACCTTC
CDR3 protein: CATSRDKGNYGYTF

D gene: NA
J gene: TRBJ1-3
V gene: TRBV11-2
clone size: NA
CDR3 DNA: TGTGCCAGCAGCCCCCCGCTCACGGGCTCTGGAAACACCATATATTTT
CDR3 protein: CASSPPLTGSGNTIYF

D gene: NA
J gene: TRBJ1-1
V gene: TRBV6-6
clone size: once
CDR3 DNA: TGTGCCAGCAGTTACGGACGGCCGGGCACTGAAGCTTTCTTT
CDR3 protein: CASSYGRPGTEAFF

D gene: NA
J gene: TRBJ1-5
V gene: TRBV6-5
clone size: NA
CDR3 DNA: TGTGCCAGCTGGGAGTATAGCAATCAGCCCCAGCATTTT
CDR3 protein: CASWEYSNQPQHF

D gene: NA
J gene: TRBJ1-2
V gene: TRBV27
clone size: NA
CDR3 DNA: TGTGCCAGCAGTAATCAGACAGGAAGGTTCTATGGCTACACCTTC
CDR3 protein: CASSNQTGRFYGYTF

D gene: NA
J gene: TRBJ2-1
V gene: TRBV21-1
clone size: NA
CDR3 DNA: TGTGCCAGCAGCAAACCTCAGGGGACAGCCTACAATGAGCAGTTCTTC
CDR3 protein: CASSKPQGTAYNEQFF

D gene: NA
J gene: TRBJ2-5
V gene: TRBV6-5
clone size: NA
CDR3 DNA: TGTGCCAGCAGTTACTACGGCGGGGCCTCCCAAGAGACCCAGTACTTC
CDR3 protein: CASSYYGGASQETQYF

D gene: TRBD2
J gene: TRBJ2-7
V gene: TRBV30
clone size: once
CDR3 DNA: TGTGCCTGGAGCGCCAGGCCTAGCGGGGCCCTCGAGCAGTACTTC
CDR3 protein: CAWSARPSGALEQYF

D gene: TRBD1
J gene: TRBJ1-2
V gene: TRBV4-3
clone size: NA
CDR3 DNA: TGCGCCAGCAGCCAAAAGGGACAGTATGGCTACACCTTC
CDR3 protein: CASSQKGQYGYTF

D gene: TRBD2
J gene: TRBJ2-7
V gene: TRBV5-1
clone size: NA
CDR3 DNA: TGCGCCAGCAGCTCGGGAGGGAATGAGCAGTACTTC
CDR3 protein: CASSSGGNEQYF

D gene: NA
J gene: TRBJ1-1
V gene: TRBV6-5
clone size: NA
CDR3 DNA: TGTGCCAGCAGTTACTCTTGGACTCCCACTGAAGCTTTCTTT
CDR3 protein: CASSYSWTPTEAFF

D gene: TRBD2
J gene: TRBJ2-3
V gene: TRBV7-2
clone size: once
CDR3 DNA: TGTGCCAGCAGCAGCGGGACTAGCGGGGGGGCCACAGATACGCAGTATTTT
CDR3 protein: CASSSGTSGGATDTQYF

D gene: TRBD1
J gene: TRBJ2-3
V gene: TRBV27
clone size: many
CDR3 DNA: TGTGCCAGCCAGGCCGTGACAGGGGGCACAGATACGCAGTATTTT
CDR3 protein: CASQAVTGGTDTQYF

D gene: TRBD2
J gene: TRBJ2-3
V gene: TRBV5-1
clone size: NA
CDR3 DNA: TGCGCCAGCAGCCTCGGGACTAGCGGGAATGCAGATACGCAGTATTTT
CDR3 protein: CASSLGTSGNADTQYF

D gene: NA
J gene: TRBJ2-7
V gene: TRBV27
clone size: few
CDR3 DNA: TGTGCCAGCAGGCGGGCCGGACTATCTAACGAGCAGTACTTC
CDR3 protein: CASRRAGLSNEQYF

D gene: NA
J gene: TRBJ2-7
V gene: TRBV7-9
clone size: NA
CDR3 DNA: TGTGCCAGCAGCTTGAGATCTAGCTCCTACGAGCAGTACTTC
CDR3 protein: CASSLRSSSYEQYF

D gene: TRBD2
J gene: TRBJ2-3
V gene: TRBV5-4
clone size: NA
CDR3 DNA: TGTGCCAGCAGCCCACCCGGGGCGGGGGGGCCAGATACGCAGTATTTT
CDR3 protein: CASSPPGAGGPDTQYF

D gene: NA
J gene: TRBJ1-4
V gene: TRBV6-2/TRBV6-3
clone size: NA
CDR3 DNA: TGTGCCAGCAGTAACCGGGACCCACGTCGGGAAAAACTGTTTTTT
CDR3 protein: CASSNRDPRREKLFF

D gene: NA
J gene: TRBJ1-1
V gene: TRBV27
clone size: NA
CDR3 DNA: TGTGCCAGCAGTTTCCTTGGGAGCACTGAAGCTTTCTTT
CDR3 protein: CASSFLGSTEAFF

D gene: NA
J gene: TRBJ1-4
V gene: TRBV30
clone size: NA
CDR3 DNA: TGTGCCTGGAGTGTTGGCCACCGGGGGGGGCGCGCACGGCTGTTTTTT
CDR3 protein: CAWSVGHRGGRARLFF

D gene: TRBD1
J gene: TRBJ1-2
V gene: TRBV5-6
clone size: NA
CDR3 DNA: TGTGCCAGCAGCCGCGCAGGGGGAACTAACTATGGCTACACCTTC
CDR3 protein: CASSRAGGTNYGYTF

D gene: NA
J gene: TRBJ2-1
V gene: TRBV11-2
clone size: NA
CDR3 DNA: TGTGCCAGCAGCTTAGGAGCCAGGGGCAATGAGCAGTTCTTC
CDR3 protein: CASSLGARGNEQFF

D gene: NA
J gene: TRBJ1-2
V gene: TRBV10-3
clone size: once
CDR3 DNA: TGTGCCATCAGTGAGGGGATAGGGAATAGTAACTATGGCTACACCTTC
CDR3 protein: CAISEGIGNSNYGYTF

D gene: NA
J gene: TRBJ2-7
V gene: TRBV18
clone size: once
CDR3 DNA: TGTGCCAGCTCACCACCCGGGGACTGGCAGCGCAACGAGCAGTACTTC
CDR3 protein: CASSPPGDWQRNEQYF

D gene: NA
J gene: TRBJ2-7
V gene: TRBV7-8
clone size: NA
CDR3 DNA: TGTGCCAGCAGCGTGAGGAGGGATCCCTACGAGCAGTACTTC
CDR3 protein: CASSVRRDPYEQYF

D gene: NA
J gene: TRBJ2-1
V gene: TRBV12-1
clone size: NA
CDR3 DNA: TGTGCCAGCAGCCCAGCGAGGGGGGGGGCTGAGAATGAGCAGTTCTTC
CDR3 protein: CASSPARGGAENEQFF

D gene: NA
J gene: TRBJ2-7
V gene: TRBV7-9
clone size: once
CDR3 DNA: TGTGCCTCCACGGTCGGGGGCACCAGCTCCTACGAGCAGTACTTC
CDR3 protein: CASTVGGTSSYEQYF

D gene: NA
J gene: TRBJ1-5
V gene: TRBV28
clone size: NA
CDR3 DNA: TGTGCCAGCCGCAAGGGGGGTCGTGGGGAGCAGCCCCAGCATTTT
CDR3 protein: CASRKGGRGEQPQHF

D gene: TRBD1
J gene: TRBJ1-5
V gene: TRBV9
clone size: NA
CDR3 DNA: TGTGCCAGCAGCGTAGCTCGGGGGGGACAGGGGAGGTATCAGCCCCAGCATTTT
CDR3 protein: CASSVARGGQGRYQPQHF

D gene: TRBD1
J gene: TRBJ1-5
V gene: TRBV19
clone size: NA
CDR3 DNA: TGTGCCAGTTCCACAGGGGTGGGAGGGCAGCCCCAGCATTTT
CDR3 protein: CASSTGVGGQPQHF

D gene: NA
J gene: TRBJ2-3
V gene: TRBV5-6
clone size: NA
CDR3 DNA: TGTGCCAGCAGCCCGGGAGTCGGGAGTAGAGGTACGCAGTATTTT
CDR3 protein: CASSPGVGSRGTQYF

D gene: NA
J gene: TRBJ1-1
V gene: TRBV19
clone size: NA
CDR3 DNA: TGTGCCAGTAGCCCAATAGGCTCCGGGGACACTGAAGCTTTCTTT
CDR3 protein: CASSPIGSGDTEAFF

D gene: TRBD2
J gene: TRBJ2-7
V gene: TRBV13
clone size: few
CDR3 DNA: TGTGCCAGCAGCCCTCAGGCTAGCGGAACTACCTACGAGCAGTACTTC
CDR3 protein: CASSPQASGTTYEQYF

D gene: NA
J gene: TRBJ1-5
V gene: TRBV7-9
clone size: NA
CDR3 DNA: TGTGCCAGCAGCTTGGGGGGACTGCAGCCCCAGCATTTT
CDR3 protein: CASSLGGLQPQHF

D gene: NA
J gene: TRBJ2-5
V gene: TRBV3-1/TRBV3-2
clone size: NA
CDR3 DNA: TGTGCCAGCAGCCAAGATCCTCCCCCCTCGGAGACCCAGTACTTC
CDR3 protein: CASSQDPPPSETQYF

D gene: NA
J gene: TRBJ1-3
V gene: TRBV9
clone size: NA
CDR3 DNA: TGTGCCAGCAGCGTAGACAGCAACACTGGAAACACCATATATTTT
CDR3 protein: CASSVDSNTGNTIYF